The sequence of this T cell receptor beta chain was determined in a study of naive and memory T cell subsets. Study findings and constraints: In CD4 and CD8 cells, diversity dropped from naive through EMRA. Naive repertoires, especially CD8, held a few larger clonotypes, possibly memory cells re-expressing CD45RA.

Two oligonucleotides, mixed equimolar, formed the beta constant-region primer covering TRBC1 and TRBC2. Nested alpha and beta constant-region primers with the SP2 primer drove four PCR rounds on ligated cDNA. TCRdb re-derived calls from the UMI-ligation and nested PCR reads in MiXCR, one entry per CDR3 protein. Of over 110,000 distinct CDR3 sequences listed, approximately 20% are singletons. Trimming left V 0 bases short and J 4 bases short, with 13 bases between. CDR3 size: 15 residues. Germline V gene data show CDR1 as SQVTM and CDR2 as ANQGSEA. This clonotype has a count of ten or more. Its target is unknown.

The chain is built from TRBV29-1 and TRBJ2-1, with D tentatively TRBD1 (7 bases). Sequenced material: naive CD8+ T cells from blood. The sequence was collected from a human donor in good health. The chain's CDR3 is CSVEEEAGGYNEQFF. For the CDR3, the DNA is TGCAGCGTTGAAGAGGAGGCAGGGGGGTACAATGAGCAGTTCTTC.